This T cell receptor (beta chain) was found in a study of cytomegalovirus exposure and HLA in healthy donors. With 60 Vbeta and 13 Jbeta primers, the PCR was carried out. The table came from immunoSEQ multiplex PCR; TCRdb's copy has only in-frame clones and leaves some out. This table has a few hundred thousand clones, around two thirds appearing once. The CDR3 contains 15 residues. CDR1 SGHVS and CDR2 FQNEAQ come from the germline V gene. With 0 bases removed from V and 1 base from J, the gap between germline ends came to 7 bases. The receptor was derived from a female donor in good health and CMV-seronegative. The sequenced sample was PBMCs. J is TRBJ1-5 and V is TRBV7-8; a possible D gene is TRBD1 (5 bases). CDR3: CASSLAGGSNQPQHF. CDR3 nucleotides: TGTGCCAGCAGCTTAGCCGGGGGGAGCAATCAGCCCCAGCATTTT.